This passage covers 12 T cell receptor beta chains from one sample sequenced in a study of blood T cell repertoires in COVID-19. Clones were read by immunoSEQ multiplex PCR, and TCRdb kept only the in-frame ones, dropping some. The sample holds over 100,000 clones; 84% are singletons and the top ten take about 4%. The sample was PBMCs or T cells enriched from blood (not recorded which). All receptors come from a woman in her twenties or thirties who had recovered from COVID-19.

The rearrangement links TRBV25-1 to TRBJ2-7, with 8 positions matching TRBD1. The CDR3 sequence is 16 residues long. Germline V CDR1 and CDR2: MGHDK, SYGVNS. The ends lost 1 base at V and 7 bases at J; junction bases unmatched: 12. The chain's CDR3 is CASSELLRDRPFEQYF. CDR3 DNA sequence: TGTGCCAGCAGTGAATTATTGCGGGACAGGCCCTTTGAGCAGTACTTC.

The rearrangement links TRBV7-9 to TRBJ2-5, with D uncertain. The CDR3 extends over 12 amino acids. The germline V gene has CDR1 SEHNR and CDR2 FQNEAQ (reference sequence). Trimming cost V 5 bases and J 5 bases, with 9 bases left between them. The CDR3 reads CASSPPRETQYF. For the CDR3, the DNA is TGTGCCAGCAGCCCCCCTCGGGAGACCCAGTACTTC.

The V and J genes are TRBV9 and TRBJ1-6, with 9 bases identical to TRBD1. V dropped 4 bases and J dropped 7; count of bases not matched to a gene: 9. This CDR3 is built from 16 residues. The germline gives CDR1 SGDLS, CDR2 YYNGEE. In DNA, the CDR3 is TGTGCCAGCAGCTCGGGACAGGGTAGTAGAAATTCACCCCTCCACTTT. It specifies CASSSGQGSRNSPLHF.

The rearrangement links TRBV28 to TRBJ1-5, with TRBD1 matching over 7 bases. The CDR3 runs 15 residues. Trimming removed 3 bases from V and 7 bases from J; junction bases left unmatched: 9. Germline V lookup: CDR1 MDHEN, CDR2 SYDVKM. CDR3 nucleotide sequence: TGTGCCAGCAGTTTTTTTTCAGGGGGTAGCCAGCCCCAGCATTTT. Translated, it gives CASSFFSGGSQPQHF. The full variable domain, completed using reference TRBV28 and TRBJ1-5, is DVKVTQSSRYLVKRTGEKVFLECVQDMDHENMFWYRQDPGLGLRLIYFSYDVKMKEKGDIPEGYSVSREKKERFSLILESASTNQTSMYLCASSFFSGGSQPQHFGDGTRLSIL.

This rearrangement joins TRBV7-3 to TRBJ2-3, with 7 bases that match TRBD1. V was pared by 2 bases and J by 5 bases, with 4 bases of the junction left unmatched. The germline gives CDR1 SGHTA, CDR2 FQGTGA. This CDR3 comprises 14 residues. Written as DNA, the CDR3 is TGTGCCAGCAGCTTAGACCAGGGGGTAGATACGCAGTATTTT. It specifies CASSLDQGVDTQYF.

This clone occurred once. Other DNA variants within this sample encode the same CDR3. The V and J genes are TRBV7-9 and TRBJ1-1; the D is unclear. V dropped 1 base and J dropped 1 base, with 4 bases sitting between them. The V gene's germline CDR1 is SEHNR and CDR2 FQNEAQ (reference sequence). This CDR3 comprises 13 residues. CDR3 nucleotide sequence: TGTGCCAGCAGCTTAGTACAGAACACTGAAGCTTTCTTT. Protein product: CASSLVQNTEAFF.

The chain uses TRBV28 and TRBJ2-5; 8 nucleotides line up with TRBD1. The length of the CDR3 is 16 residues. V shed 8 bases, J shed 4 bases, and the junction held 15 bases outside the gene matches. The germline CDR1 and CDR2 sequences are MDHEN and SYDVKM. The CDR3 region has the DNA TGTGCCAGCCGACCCGGGACAGGACTTTACGGAGAGACCCAGTACTTC. Protein sequence: CASRPGTGLYGETQYF. Using reference TRBV28 and TRBJ2-5 for the parts outside the CDR3, the full variable domain is DVKVTQSSRYLVKRTGEKVFLECVQDMDHENMFWYRQDPGLGLRLIYFSYDVKMKEKGDIPEGYSVSREKKERFSLILESASTNQTSMYLCASRPGTGLYGETQYFGPGTRLLVL.

The chain carries TRBV28 and TRBJ1-6; 10 bases align to TRBD1. The CDR3 extends over 15 amino acids. Germline-derived CDR1 and CDR2 are MDHEN and SYDVKM. After removal of 5 bases from V and 6 bases from J, the junction contained 4 bases not matched to a gene. In DNA form, the CDR3 reads TGTGCCAGCAGTCTAAGGACAGGGGGTAATTCACCCCTCCACTTT. This sequence encodes CASSLRTGGNSPLHF.

The genes are TRBV19 and TRBJ1-1; no firm D call. V lost 5 bases, J lost 0 bases, and 10 bases lay in between. The CDR3 runs to 14 residues. From germline, CDR1 is LNHDA and CDR2 SQIVND (reference sequence). The CDR3 region is CASSPEGMNTEAFF. DNA for the CDR3: TGTGCCAGTAGTCCAGAGGGTATGAACACTGAAGCTTTCTTT.

This rearrangement joins TRBV5-1 to TRBJ2-7; TRBD1 agrees at 7 bases. Germline-derived CDR1 and CDR2 are SGHRS and YFSETQ. The V gene end was trimmed by 4 bases and the J gene end by 6 bases; junction bases not matched to a gene: 16. The CDR3 length is 16 residues. The CDR3 DNA sequence: TGCGCCAGCAGCCCCCGTGTGCTGGACAGGTTCGTCGAGCAGTACTTC. Its protein is CASSPRVLDRFVEQYF.

The chain combines TRBV28 with TRBJ1-6; possible D gene TRBD1, 6 bases. V was clipped by 4 bases and J by 7 bases, with 8 bases between them. The length of the CDR3 is 13 residues. In germline, CDR1 is MDHEN, CDR2 SYDVKM. The CDR3 sequence: CASSSTGNSPLHF. In nucleotides, the CDR3 is TGTGCCAGCAGTTCCACAGGGAATTCACCCCTCCACTTT.

V gene TRBV4-2 combines with J gene TRBJ2-1; 7 positions agree with TRBD1. CDR3 length: 14 residues. Germline CDR1 reads LGHNA; CDR2 reads YNFKEQ. J lost 4 bases, V lost 3 bases, and 3 bases had no gene match. The DNA for the CDR3 is TGTGCCAGCAGCCACCCGGGACAGTACAATGAGCAGTTCTTC. Translation: CASSHPGQYNEQFF.